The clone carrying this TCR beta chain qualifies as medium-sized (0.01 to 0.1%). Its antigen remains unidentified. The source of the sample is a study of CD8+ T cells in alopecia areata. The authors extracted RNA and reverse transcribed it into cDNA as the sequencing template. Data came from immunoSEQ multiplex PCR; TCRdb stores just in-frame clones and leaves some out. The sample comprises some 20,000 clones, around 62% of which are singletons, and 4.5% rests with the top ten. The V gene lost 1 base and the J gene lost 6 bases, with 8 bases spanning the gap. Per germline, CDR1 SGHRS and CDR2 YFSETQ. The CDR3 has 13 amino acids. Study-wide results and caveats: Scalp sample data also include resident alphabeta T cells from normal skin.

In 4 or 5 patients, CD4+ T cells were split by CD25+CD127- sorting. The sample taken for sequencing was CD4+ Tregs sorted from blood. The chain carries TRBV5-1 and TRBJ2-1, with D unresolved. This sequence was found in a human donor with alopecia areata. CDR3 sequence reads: CASSLLVSNEQFF. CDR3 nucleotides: TGCGCCAGCAGCTTGTTAGTATCCAATGAGCAGTTCTTC.